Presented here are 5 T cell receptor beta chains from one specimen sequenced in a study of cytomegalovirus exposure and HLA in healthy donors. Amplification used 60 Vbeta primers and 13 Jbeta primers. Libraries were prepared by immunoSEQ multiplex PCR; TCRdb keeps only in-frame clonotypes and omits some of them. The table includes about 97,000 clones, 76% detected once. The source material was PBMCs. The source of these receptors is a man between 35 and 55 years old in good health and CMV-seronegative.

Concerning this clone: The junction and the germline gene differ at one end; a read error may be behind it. The CDR3 region is CASTIQSGVGTEAFF. The CDR3 DNA reads as TGTGCCAGTACTATACAATCGGGGGTTGGCACTGAAGCTTTCTTT. The chain carries TRBV19 and TRBJ1-1, with D possibly being TRBD1 (5 bases). The V gene's germline CDR1 is LNHDA and CDR2 SQIVND (reference sequence). The CDR3 totals 15 residues.

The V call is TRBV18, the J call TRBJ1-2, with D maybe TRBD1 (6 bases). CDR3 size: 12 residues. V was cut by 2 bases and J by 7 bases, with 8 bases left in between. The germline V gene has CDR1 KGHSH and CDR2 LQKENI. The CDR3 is CASSPGGGGYTF. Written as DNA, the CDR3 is TGTGCCAGCTCACCAGGGGGCGGTGGCTACACCTTC.

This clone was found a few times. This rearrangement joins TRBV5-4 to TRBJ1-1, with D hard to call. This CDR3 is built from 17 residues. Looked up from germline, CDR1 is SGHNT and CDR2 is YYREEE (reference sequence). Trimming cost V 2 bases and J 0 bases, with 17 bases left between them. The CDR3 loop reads CASSFGHQAIMNTEAFF. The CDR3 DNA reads TGTGCCAGCAGCTTTGGGCACCAGGCTATTATGAACACTGAAGCTTTCTTT. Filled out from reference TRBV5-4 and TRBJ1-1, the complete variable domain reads ETGVTQSPTHLIKTRGQQVTLRCSSQSGHNTVSWYQQALGQGPQFIFQYYREEENGRGNFPPRFSGLQFPNYSSELNVNALELDDSALYLCASSFGHQAIMNTEAFFGQGTRLTVV.

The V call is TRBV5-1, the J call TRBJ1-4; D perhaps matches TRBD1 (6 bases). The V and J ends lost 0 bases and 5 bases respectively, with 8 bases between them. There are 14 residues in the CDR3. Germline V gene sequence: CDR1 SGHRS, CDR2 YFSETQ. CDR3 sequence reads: CASSLGTGNEKLFF. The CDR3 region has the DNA TGCGCCAGCAGCTTGGGTACAGGGAATGAAAAACTGTTTTTT.

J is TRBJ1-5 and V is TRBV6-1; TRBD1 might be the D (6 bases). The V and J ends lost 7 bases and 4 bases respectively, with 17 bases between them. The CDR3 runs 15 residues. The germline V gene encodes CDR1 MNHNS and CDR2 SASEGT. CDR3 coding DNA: TGTGCCAGCATAGAGCGGGGAGGGGGAAATCAGCCCCAGCATTTT. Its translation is CASIERGGGNQPQHF.